These T cell receptor beta chains were read from a single sample in a study of T cell responses to AZD1222 COVID-19 vaccine. Assay: immunoSEQ multiplex PCR; the TCRdb copy retains only in-frame clones and omits some. The sample contains 95,000 to 150,000 clones, about 90% of which appear only once. Source: peripheral blood, taken on day 0 of AZD1222 vaccination. These TCRs come from an adult in good health. CDR3s include the opening cysteine and the closing phenylalanine or tryptophan. A D gene is named only where the DNA matches it firmly. Clone size is given for some rows only: seen once, a few or many times, or a class if the clone is expanded.

d_call: .; clone_size: once; v_call: TRBV4-2; j_call: TRBJ2-3; cdr3_nt: TGTGCCAGCAGCCAAGATCCCGGGAGCACAGATACGCAGTATTTT; cdr3_aa: CASSQDPGSTDTQYF
d_call: .; clone_size: .; v_call: TRBV4-1; j_call: TRBJ2-7; cdr3_nt: TGCGCCAGCAGCCCAGCTAGGCCGCCCTACGAGCAGTACTTC; cdr3_aa: CASSPARPPYEQYF
d_call: .; clone_size: .; v_call: TRBV27; j_call: TRBJ2-3; cdr3_nt: TGTGCCAGCACCCGATTACAGAGAAGAGGCACAGATACGCAGTATTTT; cdr3_aa: CASTRLQRRGTDTQYF
d_call: TRBD1; clone_size: once; v_call: TRBV5-5; j_call: TRBJ2-7; cdr3_nt: TGTGCCAGCAACTGGTGGGACAGTAGCCTGGACGAGCAGTACTTC; cdr3_aa: CASNWWDSSLDEQYF
d_call: .; clone_size: .; v_call: TRBV11-2; j_call: TRBJ2-1; cdr3_nt: TGTGCCAGCAGCCCCCGGCGGAGGGGCGATGAGCAGTTCTTC; cdr3_aa: CASSPRRRGDEQFF
d_call: .; clone_size: .; v_call: TRBV29-1; j_call: TRBJ1-6; cdr3_nt: TGCAGCGTTGCCTGGGGAACCTCCCTCCACTTT; cdr3_aa: CSVAWGTSLHF
d_call: .; clone_size: .; v_call: TRBV12-3/TRBV12-4; j_call: TRBJ2-7; cdr3_nt: TGTGCCAGCAGTTTAGGTCCGGGTAACGAGCAGTACTTC; cdr3_aa: CASSLGPGNEQYF
d_call: TRBD2; clone_size: .; v_call: TRBV5-4; j_call: TRBJ2-7; cdr3_nt: TGTGCCAGCAGCGTCTCCTATCTAGCGGAGACTACCTACGAGCAGTACTTC; cdr3_aa: CASSVSYLAETTYEQYF
d_call: TRBD1; clone_size: .; v_call: TRBV5-1; j_call: TRBJ2-7; cdr3_nt: TGCGCCAGCAGCTTGGTAGGCAGGGGGAGTGAGCAGTACTTC; cdr3_aa: CASSLVGRGSEQYF
d_call: TRBD1; clone_size: .; v_call: TRBV29-1; j_call: TRBJ1-3; cdr3_nt: TGCAGCGCTAATTCGCCGGGACAGGGGGCTGGAAACACCATATATTTT; cdr3_aa: CSANSPGQGAGNTIYF
d_call: TRBD1; clone_size: .; v_call: TRBV13; j_call: TRBJ2-1; cdr3_nt: TGTGCCAGCAGGACAGGGATTTACAATGAGCAGTTCTTC; cdr3_aa: CASRTGIYNEQFF
d_call: .; clone_size: .; v_call: TRBV18; j_call: TRBJ2-7; cdr3_nt: TGTGCCAGCTCTTCCGCCTACGAGCAGTACTTC; cdr3_aa: CASSSAYEQYF
d_call: .; clone_size: .; v_call: TRBV7-9; j_call: TRBJ2-7; cdr3_nt: TGTGCCAGCAGCTTCAGGCAGGACACCTCTCGGGAGCAGTACTTC; cdr3_aa: CASSFRQDTSREQYF
d_call: TRBD1; clone_size: .; v_call: TRBV7-9; j_call: TRBJ1-4; cdr3_nt: TGTGCCAGCAGCTTCGGACAGGGCGGTAATGAAAAACTGTTTTTT; cdr3_aa: CASSFGQGGNEKLFF
d_call: TRBD1; clone_size: .; v_call: TRBV3-1/TRBV3-2; j_call: TRBJ2-5; cdr3_nt: TGTGCCAGCAGCCAAGGGGGACAGGGGGCGATGGGGACCCAGTACTTC; cdr3_aa: CASSQGGQGAMGTQYF
d_call: .; clone_size: .; v_call: TRBV18; j_call: TRBJ2-7; cdr3_nt: TGTGCCAGCTCACCAGGTGTACCCTACGAGCAGTACTTC; cdr3_aa: CASSPGVPYEQYF